This T cell receptor beta chain derives from a study of T cell repertoires in cytomegalovirus infection. Study information: HLA-B-restricted CMV epitopes that are well studied were used alongside recently identified HLA-C-restricted ones.

One entry per CDR3 protein results from TCRdb running MiXCR on the reads. The table includes around 800,000 distinct CDR3 sequences, over 25% detected once. Germline V gene sequence: CDR1 LNHDA, CDR2 SQIVND (reference sequence). V lost 6 bases and J 8 bases, leaving 23 bases between the germline ends. The CDR3 runs 16 residues. On this clonotype: No antigen is known for it.

Points from the study as a whole: Predominance within the ex vivo response was attributable to HLA-C-restricted CMV-specific TCR beta clonotypes. Cumulative public TCR beta family frequency identified carriers of CMV plus the relevant HLA.

Sequenced material: cultured CD8+ T cells from PBMCs, taken from culture after CMV antigen stimulation. This sequence was found in a human donor in good health (CMV status not recorded). Some clones in this sample may be carry-over from other donors' samples. The gene calls are TRBV19 and TRBJ2-1; D is possibly TRBD1 (5 bases). CDR3 coding DNA: TGTGCCAGTAGCCAACACCCACCCAGGGTTTGGGATGAGCAGTTCTTC. Amino acid sequence: CASSQHPPRVWDEQFF.